A selection of T cell receptor beta chains follows, all from one sample in a study of shared clonotypes between healthy human individuals. Produced via immunoSEQ multiplex PCR; TCRdb's table is partial and in-frame only. This sample has over 2 million clones; about 95% occur once, and the top ten carry roughly 1.1%. Specimen: naive CD8+ T cells sorted from blood. Every receptor here comes from a man younger than 35 in good health. Each CDR3 is given with its conserved first and last residue. The order of the fields is D gene, J gene, CDR3 length, clone size, V gene, CDR3 DNA, CDR3 protein. A D gene is named only where the DNA matches it firmly. Clone sizes are given selectively: once, few, many, or a class where the clone is expanded.

- | TRBJ2-2 | 12 | - | TRBV27 | TGTGCCAGCAGTTTCGGGCTTGGGGAGCTGTTTTTT | CASSFGLGELFF
TRBD2 | TRBJ2-3 | 16 | - | TRBV28 | TGTGCCAGCAGTTCCCAACTAGCGGGGGACACAGATACGCAGTATTTT | CASSSQLAGDTDTQYF
- | TRBJ1-5 | 18 | - | TRBV11-3 | TGTGCCAGCAGCTTAGGACCCCCGACCAGTTATAGCAATCAGCCCCAGCATTTT | CASSLGPPTSYSNQPQHF
TRBD1 | TRBJ1-1 | 16 | - | TRBV29-1 | TGCAGCGCCACAGACAGGGAGGGTATTCAAGAGACTGAAGCTTTCTTT | CSATDREGIQETEAFF
TRBD2 | TRBJ2-7 | 15 | - | TRBV2 | TGTGCCAGCCCGACTAGCGGGGGGGACGACTACGAGCAGTACTTC | CASPTSGGDDYEQYF
- | TRBJ2-1 | 16 | - | TRBV7-9 | TGTGCCAGCAGCTTATTACTGAGGGAGGACCACAATGAGCAGTTCTTC | CASSLLLREDHNEQFF
TRBD2 | TRBJ2-1 | 17 | - | TRBV25-1 | TGTGCCAGCAGTGAAGGAGCGGGAGGGCCGGGGTACAATGAGCAGTTCTTC | CASSEGAGGPGYNEQFF
TRBD1 | TRBJ2-1 | 14 | once | TRBV2 | TGTGCCAGCAAGGGACAGGGGTTAAACAATGAGCAGTTCTTC | CASKGQGLNNEQFF
TRBD2 | TRBJ2-3 | 15 | - | TRBV4-3 | TGCGCCAGCAGCCTCGATAGACTAGCCGCAGATACGCAGTATTTT | CASSLDRLAADTQYF
- | TRBJ1-4 | 15 | - | TRBV2 | TGTGCCAGCAGTGAGCGGGGGGATGAAGGTGAAAAACTGTTTTTT | CASSERGDEGEKLFF
- | TRBJ2-1 | 16 | - | TRBV9 | TGTGCCAGCAGCCCCAGGGGGGGGGTTTCCTACAATGAGCAGTTCTTC | CASSPRGGVSYNEQFF
TRBD2 | TRBJ2-7 | 15 | once | TRBV6-5 | TGTGCCAGCAGTTACGAGCGGGGGAGCCCCTACGAGCAGTACTTC | CASSYERGSPYEQYF
- | TRBJ2-1 | 11 | - | TRBV5-6 | TGTGCCAGCAGCTTGGTTGAAGAGCAGTTCTTC | CASSLVEEQFF
- | TRBJ2-5 | 12 | - | TRBV4-1 | TGCGCCAGCAGCCAAGATACAGAGACCCAGTACTTC | CASSQDTETQYF
- | TRBJ2-2 | 12 | - | TRBV7-8 | TGTGCCAGCAGCTTAGATCCCGGGGAGCTGTTTTTT | CASSLDPGELFF
- | TRBJ2-7 | 16 | - | TRBV11-2 | TGTGCCAGCAGCTCCTTGACAGGCTACCGTTCCTACGAGCAGTACTTC | CASSSLTGYRSYEQYF
- | TRBJ1-2 | 15 | once | TRBV4-1 | TGCGCCAGCAGCCAAGCGCCAACAGGGATTGATGGCTACACCTTC | CASSQAPTGIDGYTF
TRBD2 | TRBJ2-3 | 15 | - | TRBV4-3 | TGCGCCAGCAGCCCATCTCGAACTAGCGGTGATACGCAGTATTTT | CASSPSRTSGDTQYF
- | TRBJ1-1 | 15 | - | TRBV11-2 | TGTGCCAGCAGCTTAGATCATGGGGGATTCACTGAAGCTTTCTTT | CASSLDHGGFTEAFF
- | TRBJ2-1 | 16 | - | TRBV7-2 | TGTGCCAGCAGCCCGACCGGGGGAAGCTCCTACAATGAGCAGTTCTTC | CASSPTGGSSYNEQFF
TRBD1 | TRBJ1-4 | 16 | - | TRBV27 | TGTGCCAGCAGTTTCGGGACAGGGGGCCTTAACGAAAAACTGTTTTTT | CASSFGTGGLNEKLFF
- | TRBJ1-2 | 14 | - | TRBV13 | TGTGCCAGCAGCTTAGGGCCGGGGTTCTATGGCTACACCTTC | CASSLGPGFYGYTF
TRBD2 | TRBJ2-7 | 16 | - | TRBV27 | TGTGCCAGCAGTTTATGGGCTAGCGGGAGCTTGTACGAGCAGTACTTC | CASSLWASGSLYEQYF
- | TRBJ2-7 | 14 | - | TRBV5-4 | TGTGCCAGCAGCTTGGGAAGGGGTACCGACGAGCAGTACTTC | CASSLGRGTDEQYF
- | TRBJ2-5 | 14 | few | TRBV9 | TGTGCCAGCAGCGTAGATGGGGGCCAAGAGACCCAGTACTTC | CASSVDGGQETQYF
- | TRBJ1-5 | 16 | - | TRBV2 | TGTGCCAGCAGTGAAGCGCATGGGGTCTGGGATCAGCCCCAGCATTTT | CASSEAHGVWDQPQHF
TRBD1 | TRBJ2-5 | 13 | - | TRBV19 | TGTGCCAGTAGTCCTGGACAGGGTGGGACCCAGTACTTC | CASSPGQGGTQYF
TRBD1 | TRBJ1-3 | 15 | - | TRBV2 | TGTGCCAGCAGTAGGGACAGGATCTCTGGAAACACCATATATTTT | CASSRDRISGNTIYF
TRBD2 | TRBJ2-7 | 16 | - | TRBV27 | TGTGCCAGCAGTTTATCCCCAGGGACTACGGTCTACGAGCAGTACTTC | CASSLSPGTTVYEQYF
TRBD1 | TRBJ1-1 | 14 | - | TRBV6-5 | TGTGCCAGCAGTTACTCGGACAGGGGCACTGAAGCTTTCTTT | CASSYSDRGTEAFF
TRBD1 | TRBJ2-4 | 14 | - | TRBV28 | TGTGCCAGCAACCTCGGGCAGGGGGAAAACATTCAGTACTTC | CASNLGQGENIQYF
TRBD2 | TRBJ2-7 | 15 | once | TRBV27 | TGTGCCAGCAGTTTATACCCCGGGGGGGAATCCGAGCAGTACTTC | CASSLYPGGESEQYF
- | TRBJ2-5 | 13 | once | TRBV5-1 | TGCGCCAGCAGTTCTGCTCCCGGTCAGACCCAGTACTTC | CASSSAPGQTQYF
- | TRBJ1-2 | 14 | - | TRBV28 | TGTGCCAGCAGTGAACAGGGTTTAGACTATGGCTACACCTTC | CASSEQGLDYGYTF
TRBD2 | TRBJ2-1 | 17 | - | TRBV19 | TGTGCCAGTAGTATGGCTAGCGGGGGGGACTTTTACAATGAGCAGTTCTTC | CASSMASGGDFYNEQFF
- | TRBJ2-7 | 13 | once | TRBV7-9 | TGTGCCAGCAGCTTTTGGGAGTGGGGGGAGCAGTACTTC | CASSFWEWGEQYF
TRBD2 | TRBJ2-5 | 15 | once | TRBV10-2 | TGCGCCAGCCGAGAGGCGGGGGGGCCGATGGAGACCCAGTACTTC | CASREAGGPMETQYF
TRBD1 | TRBJ1-1 | 15 | - | TRBV11-2 | TGTGCCAGCAGCTCCCCGGACAGGGGAAACACTGAAGCTTTCTTT | CASSSPDRGNTEAFF
TRBD1 | TRBJ1-5 | 16 | - | TRBV5-6 | TGTGCCAGCCATAAGGGGGCGGACAAAAGCAATCAGCCCCAGCATTTT | CASHKGADKSNQPQHF
TRBD2 | TRBJ2-3 | 15 | - | TRBV7-9 | TGTGCCAGCAGCCCACTAGCGGGAAACACAGATACGCAGTATTTT | CASSPLAGNTDTQYF
- | TRBJ2-7 | 15 | - | TRBV6-1 | TGTGCCAGCAGTGAAAACCCAGGGAGCTCCTACGAGCAGTACTTC | CASSENPGSSYEQYF
- | TRBJ2-1 | 15 | - | TRBV7-8 | TGTGCCAGCAGCTTAGCCGAGACGCAATCCAATGAGCAGTTCTTC | CASSLAETQSNEQFF